The 25 T cell receptor beta chains below were found in one sample sequenced in a study of blood T cell repertoires in COVID-19 (dated by TCRdb to 2018 to 2021). To prepare the library, the immunoSEQ multiplex PCR assay was applied. As stored in TCRdb, this immuneACCESS dataset retains in-frame rearrangements with V and J assigned. A fraction of the clones does not appear; measured against another copy, unresolved V genes explain less than half of the discrepancy, and the remainder lacks a known reason. This sample is represented by around 160,000 clones; roughly four fifths of them were singletons. The leading ten clones occupy 7% to 9% of the sample. Sequenced input: peripheral blood. The receptors originated from a human donor with acute or convalescent COVID-19. The donor label of this sample is uncertain.

The rearrangement joins TRBV10-3 to TRBJ1-1; 7 bases agree with TRBD1. The CDR3 length is 13 residues. CDR1 is ENHRY and CDR2 is SYGVKD in the germline V gene. The V gene end was trimmed by 11 bases and the J gene end by 4 bases; junction bases not matched to a gene: 10. This CDR3 is CAGNRGGGTEAFF. CDR3 DNA: TGTGCCGGCAACAGGGGCGGTGGCACTGAAGCTTTCTTT.

This rearrangement joins TRBV2 to TRBJ1-1; TRBD1 might be the D (5 bases). Trimming removed 3 bases from V and 4 bases from J, with 15 bases in between. The CDR3 has 15 residues. Germline assignment: CDR1 SNHLY and CDR2 FYNNEI. The CDR3 here is CASSDGQGRFTEAFF. CDR3 DNA: TGTGCCAGCAGTGATGGGCAGGGAAGGTTCACTGAAGCTTTCTTT. Filled out from reference TRBV2 and TRBJ1-1, the complete variable domain reads EPEVTQTPSHQVTQMGQEVILRCVPISNHLYFYWYRQILGQKVEFLVSFYNNEISEKSEIFDDQFSVERPDGSNFTLKIRSTKLEDSAMYFCASSDGQGRFTEAFFGQGTRLTVV.

The rearrangement uses TRBV11-1 and TRBJ1-6; TRBD1 matches 7 bases. The CDR3 extends over 15 amino acids. V was pared by 0 bases and J by 14 bases, with 10 bases of the junction left unmatched. Germline assignment: CDR1 SGHAT and CDR2 FQDESV (reference sequence). The CDR3 reads CASSLAAGGPLALHF. As DNA, the CDR3 is TGTGCCAGCAGCTTAGCTGCAGGGGGTCCCCTCGCCCTCCACTTT.

V and J are TRBV30 and TRBJ2-3; TRBD2 matches 12 bases. Germline CDR1 and CDR2: GTSNPN and SVGIG (reference sequence). The junction had 16 bases not matched to a gene; V was cut back by 1 base and J by 2 bases. The CDR3 is made up of 20 amino acids. Written as DNA, the CDR3 is TGTGCCTGGAGTGCACTACTAGCGGGAGGCCTTAGAGGGTCCACAGATACGCAGTATTTT. This codes for CAWSALLAGGLRGSTDTQYF.

This clone was counted ten times or more. The rearrangement links TRBV7-9 to TRBJ1-1, with TRBD1 identical over 7 bases. This CDR3 spans 13 amino acids. In germline, CDR1 is SEHNR, CDR2 FQNEAQ (reference sequence). After removal of 9 bases from V and 5 bases from J, the junction contained 9 bases not matched to a gene. The CDR3 DNA sequence: TGTGCCAGTGAGGGGGCAGGGCGAACTGAAGCTTTCTTT. Translating it yields CASEGAGRTEAFF. Looking up the rest from reference TRBV7-9 and TRBJ1-1 gives the full variable domain: DTGVSQNPRHKITKRGQNVTFRCDPISEHNRLYWYRQTLGQGPEFLTYFQNEAQLEKSRLLSDRFSAERPKGSFSTLEIQRTEQGDSAMYLCASEGAGRTEAFFGQGTRLTVV.

The chain employs TRBV4-1 and TRBJ1-2, with D unclear. Germline-derived CDR1 and CDR2 are MGHRA and YSYEKL. Trimming took off 3 bases at V and 6 bases at J, with 14 bases between the two ends. This CDR3 region has 14 residues. CDR3 DNA sequence: TGCGCCAGCAGCCATCCCGGAGATCTGGATGGCTACACCTTC. The encoded protein is CASSHPGDLDGYTF.

The chain combines TRBV2 with TRBJ1-2; D may be TRBD1 (6 bases). Trimming left V 6 bases short and J 6 bases short, with 20 bases between. The germline gives CDR1 SNHLY, CDR2 FYNNEI. This CDR3 comprises 15 residues. The CDR3 loop reads CASRRRTGGVDGYTF. CDR3 coding DNA: TGTGCCAGCAGGAGACGAACGGGGGGCGTCGATGGCTACACCTTC.

V usage is TRBV4-1 and J usage is TRBJ2-4; 14 bases line up with TRBD2. V was clipped by 4 bases and J by 7 bases; unmatched bases: 15. The germline V gene has CDR1 MGHRA and CDR2 YSYEKL. The CDR3 contains 19 residues. DNA for the CDR3: TGCGCCAGCAGCCCCCAGGGACTAGCGGGGGCCGACGGCAGGAACATTCAGTACTTC. It codes for CASSPQGLAGADGRNIQYF.

J is TRBJ1-4 and V is TRBV10-3; 11 bases agree with TRBD1. V shed 6 bases and J 7 bases; nucleotides not matched to a gene: 4. The CDR3 loop spans 14 amino acids. The germline CDR1 and CDR2 sequences are ENHRY and SYGVKD. CDR3 sequence: CAIRPGQGGEKLFF. As DNA, the CDR3 is TGTGCCATCAGACCGGGACAGGGGGGTGAAAAACTGTTTTTT.

The rearrangement links TRBV15 to TRBJ1-1; 7 positions agree with TRBD1. V gave up 5 bases and J gave up 3 bases; unmatched junction bases: 3. The germline V gene encodes CDR1 LNHNV and CDR2 YYDKDF (reference sequence). This CDR3 is built from 13 residues. The CDR3 region has the DNA TGTGCCACCAGCCCAGGGGGGTACACTGAAGCTTTCTTT. This codes for CATSPGGYTEAFF.

The chain is built from TRBV19 and TRBJ1-5, with D unclear. CDR3 length: 13 residues. V lost 10 bases and J lost 2, with 12 bases in between. Germline-derived CDR1 and CDR2 are LNHDA and SQIVND (reference sequence). The CDR3 nucleotides read TGTGCCACCCGGGAGTCTGGCAATCAGCCCCAGCATTTT. Translation gives CATRESGNQPQHF.

The chain recombines TRBV7-8 with TRBJ1-2, with 10 bases that match TRBD1. V dropped 6 bases and J dropped 3; count of bases not matched to a gene: 7. Germline-derived CDR1 and CDR2 are SGHVS and FQNEAQ. There are 15 residues in the CDR3. CDR3 in DNA: TGTGCCAGCAGTTCGGGACAGGGGTTGGACTATGGCTACACCTTC. This translates into CASSSGQGLDYGYTF.

The V call is TRBV29-1, the J call TRBJ2-1, with D perhaps TRBD1 (7 bases). In germline, CDR1 is SQVTM, CDR2 ANQGSEA. V lost 0 bases, J lost 6 bases, and 18 bases lay in between. The CDR3 sequence is 16 residues long. CDR3 in DNA: TGCAGCGTTGAAGATCGGGTCAGGGGGGTGGGCAATGAGCAGTTCTTC. Amino acids: CSVEDRVRGVGNEQFF.

This clone appeared once. The gene calls are TRBV4-2 and TRBJ1-1; D uncertain. The CDR3 length is 17 residues. Looked up from germline, CDR1 is LGHNA and CDR2 is YNFKEQ. Trimming pared 0 bases from V and 5 bases from J, leaving 19 bases between. DNA of the CDR3: TGTGCCAGCAGCCAAGACCGGACCACCTTGAGGGCTACTGAAGCTTTCTTT. Translation: CASSQDRTTLRATEAFF.

V usage is TRBV4-1 and J usage is TRBJ1-2; no clear D gene. Germline lookup yields CDR1 MGHRA and CDR2 YSYEKL. CDR3 length: 14 amino acids. V was shortened by 1 base and J by 4 bases, with 10 bases between the two germline ends. CDR3: CASSQVWAGYGYTF. Here the CDR3 DNA reads TGCGCCAGCAGCCAAGTCTGGGCGGGCTATGGCTACACCTTC.

The V and J genes are TRBV6-2 or TRBV6-3 and TRBJ2-7; 7 bases map to TRBD2. This CDR3 spans 18 amino acids. Germline V gene sequence: CDR1 MNHEY, CDR2 SVGEGT. The trim removed 2 bases at V and 4 bases at J, leaving 17 bases unmatched. This CDR3 reads CASSYPHGLVTLPYEQYV. As DNA, the CDR3 is TGTGCCAGCAGTTACCCCCACGGACTAGTCACCCTCCCTTACGAGCAGTACGTC.

V gene TRBV30 combines with J gene TRBJ2-2, with TRBD1 as a possible D gene (7 bases). Germline CDR1 GTSNPN, CDR2 SVGIG (reference sequence). The CDR3 totals 16 residues. V lost 0 bases and J 2 bases, leaving 13 bases between the germline ends. The CDR3 bases are TGTGCCTGGAGTGTAGGGGGGACAGTTAACACCGGGGAGCTGTTTTTT. Encoded protein: CAWSVGGTVNTGELFF.

This chain connects TRBV18 to TRBJ1-6; D is unresolved. The CDR3 totals 14 residues. From germline, CDR1 is KGHSH and CDR2 LQKENI. Trimming shortened V by 0 bases and J by 4 bases, and 4 bases separated the two germline ends. CDR3 loop: CASSPPYYNSPLHF. DNA of the CDR3: TGTGCCAGCTCACCACCGTATTATAATTCACCCCTCCACTTT.

This clone was detected only a few times. V usage is TRBV7-9 and J usage is TRBJ1-4, with D perhaps matching TRBD1 (6 bases). The germline V gene has CDR1 SEHNR and CDR2 FQNEAQ (reference sequence). V was pared by 5 bases and J by 7 bases, with 14 bases between. The CDR3 covers 14 residues. CDR3 nucleotides: TGTGCCAGCAGCCGAAACAGGGTGGGTGAAAAACTGTTTTTT. This sequence encodes CASSRNRVGEKLFF.

The chain uses TRBV5-6 and TRBJ2-3; 11 positions match TRBD2. With V trimmed by 4 bases and J by 2 bases, 6 bases remained unmatched. This CDR3 has 16 residues. The germline V gene has CDR1 SGHDT and CDR2 YYEEEE. The CDR3 DNA reads TGTGCCAGCAGCCTCCTTAGCGGGGGGGCCACAGATACGCAGTATTTT. It translates to CASSLLSGGATDTQYF. Looking up the rest from reference TRBV5-6 and TRBJ2-3 gives the full variable domain: DAGVTQSPTHLIKTRGQQVTLRCSPKSGHDTVSWYQQALGQGPQFIFQYYEEEERQRGNFPDRFSGHQFPNYSSELNVNALLLGDSALYLCASSLLSGGATDTQYFGPGTRLTVL.

This chain links TRBV9 with TRBJ1-6; 7 bases fit TRBD1. CDR3 length: 15 residues. Germline trimming cut 3 bases from V and 7 bases from J; bases unmatched to any gene: 7. CDR1 is SGDLS and CDR2 is YYNGEE in the germline V gene. This CDR3 reads CASSGRGQSNSPLHF. The CDR3 DNA reads TGTGCCAGCAGCGGGAGGGGACAGTCGAATTCACCCCTCCACTTT. The full variable domain, rest sourced from reference TRBV9 and TRBJ1-6, is DSGVTQTPKHLITATGQRVTLRCSPRSGDLSVYWYQQSLDQGLQFLIQYYNGEERAKGNILERFSAQQFPDLHSELNLSSLELGDSALYFCASSGRGQSNSPLHFGNGTRLTVT.

The chain couples TRBV5-4 to TRBJ1-2; 8 bases are shared with TRBD1. Germline lookup yields CDR1 SGHNT and CDR2 YYREEE (reference sequence). The V segment lost 0 bases and the J segment 5 bases; nucleotides outside the gene matches: 0. CDR3 size: 13 residues. The CDR3 protein is CASSLDRGYGYTF. Written as DNA, the CDR3 is TGTGCCAGCAGCTTGGACAGGGGGTATGGCTACACCTTC.

The V call is TRBV5-6, the J call TRBJ1-2; 8 nucleotides match TRBD1. CDR1 and CDR2 from the germline V gene are SGHDT and YYEEEE. Losses at the gene ends were 4 bases for V and 8 bases for J; bases not matched to a gene: 10. The CDR3 has 14 residues. The CDR3 DNA reads as TGTGCCAGCAGCCCGGACCAGGGGGCGCGGGGCTACACCTTC. Translated, it gives CASSPDQGARGYTF.

This chain joins TRBV5-8 and TRBJ2-1; tentative D call: TRBD1 (5 bases). This CDR3 has 14 residues. Germline V lookup: CDR1 SGHTS, CDR2 YDEGEE. V was trimmed by 4 bases and J by 4 bases, leaving 12 bases between them. Written as DNA, the CDR3 is TGTGCCAGCAGCCCCTTTAGGGGATACAATGAGCAGTTCTTC. This encodes CASSPFRGYNEQFF. Full variable domain (rest looked up from reference TRBV5-8 and TRBJ2-1): EAGVTQSPTHLIKTRGQQATLRCSPISGHTSVYWYQQALGLGLQFLLWYDEGEERNRGNFPPRFSGRQFPNYSSELNVNALELEDSALYLCASSPFRGYNEQFFGPGTRLTVL.

The chain links TRBV11-1 to TRBJ2-5, with D tentatively TRBD2 (6 bases). The length of the CDR3 is 14 residues. Germline V lookup: CDR1 SGHAT, CDR2 FQDESV (reference sequence). Trimming removed 7 bases from V and 3 bases from J, with 15 bases in between. The CDR3 loop is CASNPGGSEETQYF. For the CDR3, the DNA is TGTGCCAGCAACCCTGGGGGGTCGGAAGAGACCCAGTACTTC.